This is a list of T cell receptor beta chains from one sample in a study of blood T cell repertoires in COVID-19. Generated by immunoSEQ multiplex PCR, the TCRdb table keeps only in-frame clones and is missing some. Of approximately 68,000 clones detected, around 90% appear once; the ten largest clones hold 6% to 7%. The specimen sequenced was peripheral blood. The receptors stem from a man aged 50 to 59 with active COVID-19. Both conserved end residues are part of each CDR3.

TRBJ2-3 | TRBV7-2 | CASSLEGLAGADTQYF
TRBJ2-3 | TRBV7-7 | CASSLAGPDRGADTQYF
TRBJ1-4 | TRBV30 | CAWSKGTDGLGEKLFF
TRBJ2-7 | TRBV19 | CASSIGVFYEQYF
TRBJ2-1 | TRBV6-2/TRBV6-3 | CASSSPQAGHYNEQFF
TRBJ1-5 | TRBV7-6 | CASSPRQDQPQHF
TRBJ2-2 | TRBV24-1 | CATSDTRGDTGELFF
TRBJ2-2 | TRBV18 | CASSPGLTLANTGELFF
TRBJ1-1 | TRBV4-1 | CASSPPTGTGEAFF
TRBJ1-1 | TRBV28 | CASSGTAGTEAFF
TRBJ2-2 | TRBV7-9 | CASSFHPETGNTGELFF
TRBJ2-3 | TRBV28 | CASTISGTSTPDTQYF
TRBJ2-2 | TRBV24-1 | CATRGQGASGELFF
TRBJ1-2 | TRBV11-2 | CASSSQQGARYGYTF
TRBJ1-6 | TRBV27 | CASRLLEGPLHF
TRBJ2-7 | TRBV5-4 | CASSLEREGRRYEQYF
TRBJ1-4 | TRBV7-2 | CASSPGQGRANEKLFF
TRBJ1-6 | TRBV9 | CASSVADRYNSPLHF
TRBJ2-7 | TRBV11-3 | CASSLGERNEQYF
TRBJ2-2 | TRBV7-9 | CASSRRGQLNTGELFF
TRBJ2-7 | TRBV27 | CASSLSSGRASYEQYF
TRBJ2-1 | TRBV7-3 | CASSLSSRGTSSYNEQFF
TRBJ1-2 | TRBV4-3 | CASSQDFRGSTGYYGYTF